The 3 T cell receptor beta chains listed next were all sequenced from one sample in a study of cytomegalovirus exposure and HLA in healthy donors. Primers: 60 Vbeta forward and 13 Jbeta reverse. Generated by immunoSEQ multiplex PCR, the TCRdb table keeps only in-frame clones and is missing some. This sample has approximately 150,000 clones, with just over 65% found just once. Sequencing used PBMCs. The receptors shown here come from a woman in her fifties or sixties in good health and CMV-seronegative.

The CDR3 sequence is CASNHGQVPSYEQYF. The CDR3 DNA is TGCGCCAGCAATCATGGACAGGTACCTTCCTACGAGCAGTACTTC. V gene TRBV5-1 combines with J gene TRBJ2-7; 7 bases line up with TRBD1. V dropped 6 bases and J dropped 1; count of bases not matched to a gene: 10. This CDR3 is built from 15 residues. Germline V gene lookup returns CDR1 SGHRS and CDR2 YFSETQ.

This chain links TRBV4-1 with TRBJ2-3; TRBD2 aligns across 7 bases. This CDR3 has 19 residues. CDR1 is MGHRA and CDR2 is YSYEKL in the germline V gene. V was pared by 1 base and J by 5 bases, with 18 bases of the junction left unmatched. In nucleotides, the CDR3 is TGCGCCAGCAGCCAAGTCTGGGGGAGGGGCGAGGTGGGAGGAGATACGCAGTATTTT. Translation gives CASSQVWGRGEVGGDTQYF.

The CDR3 spells CASKLAGGVQTQYF. The CDR3 DNA follows: TGTGCCAGTAAACTAGCGGGAGGCGTCCAGACCCAGTACTTC. The chain employs TRBV6-5 and TRBJ2-5, with TRBD2 identical over 12 bases. This CDR3 contains 14 residues. CDR1 is MNHEY, CDR2 SVGAGI, per germline. The ends lost 9 bases at V and 6 bases at J; junction bases unmatched: 8.